This TCR beta chain was sequenced for a study of blood T cells in healthy people across ages. As concerns this clonotype: A much larger clone differs from this one at a single base, so this may be a read error.

Through a sample-barcoded 5' primer and a J-beta primer mix, a second PCR was run for 7 to 11 cycles. TCRdb reprocessed the 5' RACE reads via MiXCR and lists one record per CDR3 protein. The sample has some 1.5 million distinct CDR3 sequences; 28% are singletons. J was trimmed by 8 bases and V by 6 bases; bases with no gene match: 9. The CDR3 length is 14 residues. The chain has TRBV12-3 or TRBV12-4 and TRBJ2-1, with 8 nucleotides matching TRBD1. Sequences were obtained from blood. This sequence originates from a woman in her twenties or thirties in good health. The CDR3 DNA reads as TGTGCCAGCAGAGGTTCAGGGGGCGGGGATGAGCAGTTCTTC. The encoded protein is CASRGSGGGDEQFF.